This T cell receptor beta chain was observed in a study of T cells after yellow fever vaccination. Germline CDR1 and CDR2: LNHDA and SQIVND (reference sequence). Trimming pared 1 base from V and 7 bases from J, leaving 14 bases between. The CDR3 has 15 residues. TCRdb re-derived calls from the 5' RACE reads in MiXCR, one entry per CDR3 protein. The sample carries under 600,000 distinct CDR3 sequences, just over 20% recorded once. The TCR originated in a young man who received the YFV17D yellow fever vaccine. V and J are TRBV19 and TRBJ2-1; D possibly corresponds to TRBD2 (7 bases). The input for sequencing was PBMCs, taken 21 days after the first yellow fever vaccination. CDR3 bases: TGTGCCAGTAGTATAGGAGGGGGGGCACGGAATGAGCAGTTCTTC. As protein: CASSIGGGARNEQFF.